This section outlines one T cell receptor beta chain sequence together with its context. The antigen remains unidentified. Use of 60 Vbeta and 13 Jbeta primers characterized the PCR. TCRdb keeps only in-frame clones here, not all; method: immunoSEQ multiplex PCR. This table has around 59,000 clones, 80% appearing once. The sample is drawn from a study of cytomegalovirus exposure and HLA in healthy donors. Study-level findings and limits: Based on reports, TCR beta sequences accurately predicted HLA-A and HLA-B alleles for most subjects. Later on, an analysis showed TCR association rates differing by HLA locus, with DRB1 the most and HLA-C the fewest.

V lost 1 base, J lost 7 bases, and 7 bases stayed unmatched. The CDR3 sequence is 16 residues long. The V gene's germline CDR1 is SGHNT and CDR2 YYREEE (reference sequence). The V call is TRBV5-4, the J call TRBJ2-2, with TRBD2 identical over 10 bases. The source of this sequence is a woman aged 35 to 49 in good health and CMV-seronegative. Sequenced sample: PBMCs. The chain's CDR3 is CASSLSSGSGYGELFF. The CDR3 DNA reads TGTGCCAGCAGCTTGTCTAGCGGGAGTGGTTACGGGGAGCTGTTTTTT. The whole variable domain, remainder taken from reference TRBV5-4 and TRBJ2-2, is ETGVTQSPTHLIKTRGQQVTLRCSSQSGHNTVSWYQQALGQGPQFIFQYYREEENGRGNFPPRFSGLQFPNYSSELNVNALELDDSALYLCASSLSSGSGYGELFFGEGSRLTVL.